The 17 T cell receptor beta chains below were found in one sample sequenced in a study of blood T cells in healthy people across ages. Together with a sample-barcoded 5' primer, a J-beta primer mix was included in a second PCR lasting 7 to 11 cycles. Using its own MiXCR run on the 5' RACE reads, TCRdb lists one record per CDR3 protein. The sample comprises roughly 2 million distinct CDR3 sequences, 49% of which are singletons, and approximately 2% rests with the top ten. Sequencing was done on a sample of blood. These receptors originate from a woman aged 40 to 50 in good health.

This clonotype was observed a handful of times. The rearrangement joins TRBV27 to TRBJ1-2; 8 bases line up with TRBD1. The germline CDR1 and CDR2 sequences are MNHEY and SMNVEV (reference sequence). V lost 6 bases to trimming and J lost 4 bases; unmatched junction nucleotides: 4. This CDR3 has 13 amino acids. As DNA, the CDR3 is TGTGCCAGCAGATTCGACAGGGGCTATGGCTACACCTTC. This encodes CASRFDRGYGYTF.

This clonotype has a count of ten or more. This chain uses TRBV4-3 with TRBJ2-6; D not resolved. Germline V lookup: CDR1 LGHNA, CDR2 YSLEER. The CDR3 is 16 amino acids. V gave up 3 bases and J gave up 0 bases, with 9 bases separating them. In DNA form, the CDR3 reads TGCGCCAGCAGCCAGGCCTGGTCCTCTGGGGCCAACGTCCTGACTTTC. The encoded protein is CASSQAWSSGANVLTF.

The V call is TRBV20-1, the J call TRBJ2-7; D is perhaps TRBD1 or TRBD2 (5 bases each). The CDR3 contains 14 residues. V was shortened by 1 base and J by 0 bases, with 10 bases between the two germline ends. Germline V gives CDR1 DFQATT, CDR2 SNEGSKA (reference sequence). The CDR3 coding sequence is TGCAGTGCTAGAGGTATGAGGGGCTCCTACGAGCAGTACTTC. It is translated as CSARGMRGSYEQYF.

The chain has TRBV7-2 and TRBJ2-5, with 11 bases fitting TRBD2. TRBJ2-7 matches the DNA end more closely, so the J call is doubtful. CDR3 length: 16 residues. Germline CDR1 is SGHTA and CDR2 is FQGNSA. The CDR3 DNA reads TGTGCCAGCAGCTTAGTTAGTAGCGGGGGGGCCTACGAGCAGTACTTC. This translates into CASSLVSSGGAYEQYF.

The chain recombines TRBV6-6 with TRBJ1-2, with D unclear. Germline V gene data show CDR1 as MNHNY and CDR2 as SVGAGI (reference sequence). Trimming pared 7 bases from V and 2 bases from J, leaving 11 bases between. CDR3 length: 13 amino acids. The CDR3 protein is CASTEALNYGYTF. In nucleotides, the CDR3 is TGTGCCAGCACGGAGGCTTTGAACTATGGCTACACCTTC.

The CDR3 here is CSARRGLPQETQYF. DNA for the CDR3: TGCAGTGCTAGACGAGGACTGCCACAAGAGACCCAGTACTTC. This rearrangement joins TRBV20-1 to TRBJ2-5; D might be TRBD2 (5 bases). The CDR3 length is 14 residues. Germline CDR1 is DFQATT and CDR2 is SNEGSKA (reference sequence). Trimming removed 2 bases at V and 2 bases at J, with 12 bases between.

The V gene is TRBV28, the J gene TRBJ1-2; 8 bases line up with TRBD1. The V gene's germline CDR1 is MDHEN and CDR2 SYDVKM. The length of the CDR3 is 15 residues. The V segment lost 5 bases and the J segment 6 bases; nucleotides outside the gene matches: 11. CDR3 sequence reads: CASSTPLDRVNGYTF. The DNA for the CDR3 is TGTGCCAGCAGTACCCCGTTGGACAGGGTCAATGGCTACACCTTC.

The CDR3 nucleotides are TGTGCCACCAGCAGCGCGGGCAATCAGCCCCAGCATTTT. Translation: CATSSAGNQPQHF. V is TRBV15 and J is TRBJ1-5; D is uncertain. The CDR3 sequence is 13 residues long. Germline V gives CDR1 LNHNV, CDR2 YYDKDF (reference sequence). V was trimmed by 3 bases and J by 2 bases, leaving 5 bases between them.

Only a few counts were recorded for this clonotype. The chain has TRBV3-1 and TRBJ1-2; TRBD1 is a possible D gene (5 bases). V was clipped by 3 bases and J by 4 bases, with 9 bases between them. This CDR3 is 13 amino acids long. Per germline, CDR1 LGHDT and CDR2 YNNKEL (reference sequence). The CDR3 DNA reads TGTGCCAGCAGCCAGGGGCCTTCCTATGGCTACACCTTC. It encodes CASSQGPSYGYTF.

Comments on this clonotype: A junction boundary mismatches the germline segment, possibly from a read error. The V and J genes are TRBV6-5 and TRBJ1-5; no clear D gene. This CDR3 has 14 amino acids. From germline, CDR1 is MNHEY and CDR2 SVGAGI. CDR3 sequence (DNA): TGTGTCAGCAGCCCCCGGGGTCTTAATCAGCCCCAGCATTTT. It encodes CVSSPRGLNQPQHF.

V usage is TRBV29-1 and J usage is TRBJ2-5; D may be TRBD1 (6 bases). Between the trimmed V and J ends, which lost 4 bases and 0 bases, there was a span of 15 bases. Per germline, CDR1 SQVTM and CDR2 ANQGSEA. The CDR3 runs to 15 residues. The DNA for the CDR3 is TGCAGCGTTGTCGTTCCAGGGGCGCACCAAGAGACCCAGTACTTC. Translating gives CSVVVPGAHQETQYF.

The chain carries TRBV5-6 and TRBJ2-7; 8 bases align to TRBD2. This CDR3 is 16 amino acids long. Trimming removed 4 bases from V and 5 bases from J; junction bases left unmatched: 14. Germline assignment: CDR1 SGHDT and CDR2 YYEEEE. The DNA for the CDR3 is TGTGCCAGCAGCCGCCCCCCCCTCGGGGGGGCGGACGAGCAGTACTTC. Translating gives CASSRPPLGGADEQYF.

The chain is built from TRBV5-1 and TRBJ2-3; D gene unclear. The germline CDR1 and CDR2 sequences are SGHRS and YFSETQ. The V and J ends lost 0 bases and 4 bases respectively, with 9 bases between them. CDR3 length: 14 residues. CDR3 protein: CASSLGLPSDTQYF. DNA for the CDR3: TGCGCCAGCAGCTTGGGACTGCCCTCAGATACGCAGTATTTT.

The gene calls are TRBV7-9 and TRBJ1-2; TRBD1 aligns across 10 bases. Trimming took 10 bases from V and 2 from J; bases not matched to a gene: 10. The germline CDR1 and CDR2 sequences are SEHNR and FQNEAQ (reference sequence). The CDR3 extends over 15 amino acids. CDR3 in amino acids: CATLQVGQGNYGYTF. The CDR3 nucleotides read TGTGCCACCCTTCAGGTGGGACAGGGGAACTATGGCTACACCTTC.

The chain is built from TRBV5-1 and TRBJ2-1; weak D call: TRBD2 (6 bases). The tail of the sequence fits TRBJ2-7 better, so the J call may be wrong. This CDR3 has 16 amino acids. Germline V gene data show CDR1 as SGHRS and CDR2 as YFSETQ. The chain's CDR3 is CASSLAAAGTYNEQYF. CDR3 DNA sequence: TGCGCCAGCAGCTTGGCCGCGGCGGGAACCTACAATGAGCAGTACTTC.

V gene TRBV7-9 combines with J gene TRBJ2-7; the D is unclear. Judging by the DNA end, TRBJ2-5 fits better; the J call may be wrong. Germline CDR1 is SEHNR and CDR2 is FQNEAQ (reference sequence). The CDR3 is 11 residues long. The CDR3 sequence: CASLVEETQYF. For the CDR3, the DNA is TGTGCCAGCTTAGTCGAGGAGACCCAGTACTTC.

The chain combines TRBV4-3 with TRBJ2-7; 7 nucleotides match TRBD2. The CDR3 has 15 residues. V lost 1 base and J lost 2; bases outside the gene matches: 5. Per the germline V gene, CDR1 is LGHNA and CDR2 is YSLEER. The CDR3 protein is CASSQAGGGPYEQYF. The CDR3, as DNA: TGCGCCAGCAGCCAAGCGGGCGGGGGACCCTACGAGCAGTACTTC.